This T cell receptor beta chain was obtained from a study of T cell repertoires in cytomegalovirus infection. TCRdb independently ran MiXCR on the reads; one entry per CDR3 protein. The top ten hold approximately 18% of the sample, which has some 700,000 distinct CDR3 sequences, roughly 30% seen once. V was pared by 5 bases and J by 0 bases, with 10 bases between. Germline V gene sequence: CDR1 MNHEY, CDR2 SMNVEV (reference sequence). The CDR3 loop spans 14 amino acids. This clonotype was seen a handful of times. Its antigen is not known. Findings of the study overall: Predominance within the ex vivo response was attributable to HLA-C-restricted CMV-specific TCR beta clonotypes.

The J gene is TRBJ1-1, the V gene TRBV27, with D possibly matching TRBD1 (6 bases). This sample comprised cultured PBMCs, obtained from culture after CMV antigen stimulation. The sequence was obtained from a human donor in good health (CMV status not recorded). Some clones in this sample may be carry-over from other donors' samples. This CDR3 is CASSNDRLNTEAFF. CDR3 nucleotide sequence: TGTGCCAGCAGTAATGACAGGTTGAACACTGAAGCTTTCTTT.